The 19 T cell receptor beta chains presented below share a single source sample, sequenced in a study of cytomegalovirus exposure and HLA in healthy donors. The PCR made use of 60 Vbeta and 13 Jbeta primers. The assay was immunoSEQ multiplex PCR, and TCRdb's table has in-frame clones only and misses some. The sample shows 170,000 or so clones, more than 60% of them seen only once. The sample consisted of PBMCs. The receptor source for this set is a woman aged 45-60 years in good health and CMV-seropositive.

The genes are TRBV28 and TRBJ1-5; 7 bases align to TRBD1. The CDR3 loop spans 14 amino acids. The junction had 7 bases not matched to a gene; V was cut back by 7 bases and J by 4 bases. Germline lookup yields CDR1 MDHEN and CDR2 SYDVKM. The CDR3 region has the DNA TGTGCCAGCATCGAGAGGGACAGAAATCAGCCCCAGCATTTT. Protein: CASIERDRNQPQHF.

The genes are TRBV29-1 and TRBJ1-2; D uncertain. V lost 4 bases, J lost 4 bases, and 10 bases lay in between. The CDR3 sequence is 12 residues long. The germline gives CDR1 SQVTM, CDR2 ANQGSEA. CDR3 region: CSVGQDRYGYTF. For the CDR3, the DNA is TGCAGCGTTGGGCAGGATCGCTATGGCTACACCTTC.

The sample holds a few counts of this clone. The gene calls are TRBV6-1 and TRBJ1-4, with 9 nucleotides matching TRBD1. Per the germline V gene, CDR1 is MNHNS and CDR2 is SASEGT. The V segment lost 1 base and the J segment 7 bases; nucleotides outside the gene matches: 7. The CDR3 is 16 amino acids. The CDR3 sequence is CASSEDRGRFGEKLFF. The CDR3 DNA sequence: TGTGCCAGCAGTGAAGACAGGGGGCGTTTTGGTGAAAAACTGTTTTTT.

This chain uses TRBV10-3 with TRBJ2-1; a weak D match, TRBD2 (5 bases). This CDR3 region has 14 residues. V was cut by 10 bases and J by 5 bases, with 18 bases left in between. Per germline, CDR1 ENHRY and CDR2 SYGVKD. CDR3 protein: CATSGYQTNNEQFF. Written as DNA, the CDR3 is TGTGCCACCAGCGGCTATCAAACTAACAATGAGCAGTTCTTC.

The rearrangement uses TRBV9 and TRBJ2-5; 8 nucleotides line up with TRBD2. Trimming took 0 bases from V and 5 from J; bases not matched to a gene: 3. Germline values: CDR1 SGDLS, CDR2 YYNGEE. This CDR3 contains 14 residues. This chain's CDR3 is CASSVGGRMETQYF. Written as DNA, the CDR3 is TGTGCCAGCAGCGTAGGCGGGAGGATGGAGACCCAGTACTTC.

The gene calls are TRBV29-1 and TRBJ2-7; D remains unclear. CDR3 size: 12 residues. The germline V gene encodes CDR1 SQVTM and CDR2 ANQGSEA. The V and J ends lost 2 bases and 3 bases respectively, with 8 bases between them. The CDR3 loop reads CSVETQDYEQYF. DNA for the CDR3: TGCAGCGTTGAAACGCAGGACTACGAGCAGTACTTC.

This clone was seen a few times. The CDR3 loop reads CASSSQGSGNTIYF. The CDR3 nucleotides are TGTGCCAGCAGCTCACAGGGGTCTGGAAACACCATATATTTT. This chain links TRBV11-3 with TRBJ1-3; 7 nucleotides align to TRBD1. The CDR3 runs to 14 residues. Trimming at V came to 4 bases and at J to 1 base, leaving 1 base not matched to a gene. Germline V gene data show CDR1 as SGHNT and CDR2 as YENEEA.

V usage is TRBV6-5 and J usage is TRBJ2-7; D is perhaps TRBD2 (5 bases). Trimming removed 5 bases from V and 7 bases from J, with 12 bases in between. CDR3 length equals 12 residues. Per germline, CDR1 MNHEY and CDR2 SVGAGI. CDR3 nucleotide sequence: TGTGCCAGCAGTCGACACACGGGGGAGCAGTACTTC. Protein sequence: CASSRHTGEQYF.

V and J are TRBV7-8 and TRBJ2-7; 10 positions match TRBD1. CDR1 and CDR2 from the germline V gene are SGHVS and FQNEAQ. The trim removed 1 base at V and 12 bases at J, leaving 15 bases unmatched. The CDR3 has 16 amino acids. In DNA, the CDR3 is TGTGCCAGCAGCTTAGGATTCGGGACAGGGGACCGTTTCGGGTACTTC. Protein: CASSLGFGTGDRFGYF.

There are a few counts of this clone. Other DNA sequences in this specimen translate into the identical CDR3. The gene calls are TRBV4-3 and TRBJ2-5; no firm D call. CDR1 is LGHNA and CDR2 is YSLEER in the germline V gene. The CDR3 sequence is 13 residues long. V was shortened by 0 bases and J by 2 bases, with 4 bases between the two germline ends. CDR3 sequence: CASSQDRQETQYF. The DNA for the CDR3 is TGCGCCAGCAGCCAAGACAGGCAAGAGACCCAGTACTTC.

On this clone: Within the sample, other DNA sequences also encode this same CDR3. V and J are TRBV7-2 and TRBJ2-3; D gene ambiguous. This CDR3 is built from 11 residues. Germline values: CDR1 SGHTA, CDR2 FQGNSA. Trimming left V 5 bases short and J 5 bases short, with 5 bases between. Written as DNA, the CDR3 is TGTGCCAGCAGCCCTCGAGATACGCAGTATTTT. Translation: CASSPRDTQYF.

The chain joins TRBV28 to TRBJ1-2, with TRBD1 matching 9 bases. Germline V gene data show CDR1 as MDHEN and CDR2 as SYDVKM. V dropped 6 bases and J dropped 2; count of bases not matched to a gene: 13. CDR3 size: 17 residues. Here the CDR3 DNA reads TGTGCCAGCAGCTTTACAGGGGGCGCCCAATCAAACTATGGCTACACCTTC. This translates into CASSFTGGAQSNYGYTF.

This clone came up once. The chain recombines TRBV7-2 with TRBJ2-3; 11 nucleotides align to TRBD2. This CDR3 is built from 16 residues. From germline, CDR1 is SGHTA and CDR2 FQGNSA. V lost 5 bases and J lost 2; bases outside the gene matches: 6. For the CDR3, the DNA is TGTGCCAGCAGCCCCCCTAGCGGGGGGTTCACAGATACGCAGTATTTT. Translating gives CASSPPSGGFTDTQYF.

The chain has TRBV5-6 and TRBJ2-3, with D unresolved. The V and J ends lost 0 bases and 0 bases respectively, with 5 bases between them. Germline CDR1 and CDR2: SGHDT and YYEEEE. This CDR3 has 14 amino acids. CDR3 region: CASSLVYSTDTQYF. CDR3 sequence (DNA): TGTGCCAGCAGCTTGGTGTATAGCACAGATACGCAGTATTTT.

This clone turned up a few times. The gene calls are TRBV7-2 and TRBJ2-3, with D unclear. The germline CDR1 and CDR2 sequences are SGHTA and FQGNSA. The CDR3 covers 15 residues. V was cut by 8 bases and J by 0 bases, with 15 bases left in between. The CDR3 sequence is CASLLRFGSTDTQYF. CDR3 bases: TGTGCCAGCTTGCTTCGGTTCGGTAGCACAGATACGCAGTATTTT. The entire variable domain, with the rest obtained from reference TRBV7-2 and TRBJ2-3, is as follows: GAGVSQSPSNKVTEKGKDVELRCDPISGHTALYWYRQSLGQGLEFLIYFQGNSAPDKSGLPSDRFSAERTGGSVSTLTIQRTQQEDSAVYLCASLLRFGSTDTQYFGPGTRLTVL.

The rearrangement links TRBV9 to TRBJ2-3; TRBD2 aligns across 16 bases. The CDR3 runs to 17 residues. Trimming at V came to 3 bases and at J to 2 bases, leaving 3 bases not matched to a gene. The germline gives CDR1 SGDLS, CDR2 YYNGEE. The CDR3 DNA reads TGTGCCAGCAGCGCCGGGACTAGCGGGAGGGCCACAGATACGCAGTATTTT. Its translation: CASSAGTSGRATDTQYF.

The V and J genes are TRBV4-3 and TRBJ2-4; 8 positions agree with TRBD1. CDR3 length: 16 residues. V shed 1 base, J shed 1 base, and the junction held 3 bases outside the gene matches. Germline assignment: CDR1 LGHNA and CDR2 YSLEER. In DNA form, the CDR3 reads TGCGCCAGCAGCCAAGGGACAGGGTATGCCAAAAACATTCAGTACTTC. Amino acids: CASSQGTGYAKNIQYF.

The sample holds a few counts of this clone. The chain combines TRBV28 with TRBJ1-1, with 8 bases aligning to TRBD1. The CDR3 has 14 residues. In germline, CDR1 is MDHEN, CDR2 SYDVKM. J lost 3 bases, V lost 6 bases, and 6 bases had no gene match. The CDR3 here is CASRGQGAHTEAFF. Here the CDR3 DNA reads TGTGCCAGCAGAGGGCAGGGGGCACACACTGAAGCTTTCTTT.

The V call is TRBV19, the J call TRBJ1-5, with D uncertain. The V gene's germline CDR1 is LNHDA and CDR2 SQIVND (reference sequence). This CDR3 comprises 15 residues. Trimming took 5 bases from V and 6 from J, leaving 17 bases between them. The DNA for the CDR3 is TGTGCCAGTAGTTCTAATTGGGAGGAGGGTCAGCCCCAGCATTTT. Encoded protein: CASSSNWEEGQPQHF.